This TCR beta chain comes out of a study of blood T cell repertoires in COVID-19 (dated by TCRdb to the early 2020s). With regard to the full study: Samples covering the acute and convalescent phases of COVID-19 were provided by collaborators in the United States, Italy and Spain. The prospective study material was composed of cDNA or gDNA derived from T cells, B-cell-depleted T cells, or PBMCs. The dataset comprised deeply sampled blood TCRbeta repertoires from subjects exposed to, actively infected with, or recovered from COVID-19. The repertoires were released in a freely available public database intended as a resource for research on the immune response to SARS-CoV-2. The samples were drawn from the first 160 participants of the ongoing ImmuneRACE study and from 950 to 1,500 subjects provided by 6 global collaborators. A de-identified subject ID, COVID-19 status, age in years and sex were almost always included in the sample metadata. Where available, HLA class I and class II types were taken from metadata supplied by the sample provider and were not determined by assay-based typing. Overall study outcomes, separate from this receptor: Clinical and demographic metadata were provided uncurated, with the amount varying by source and participant.

In the germline V gene, CDR1 corresponds to SQVTM and CDR2 to ANQGSEA. The germline V end is reduced by 7 bases and the J end by 4 bases; junction bases left unmatched: 4. CDR3 length: 12 amino acids, cysteine to phenylalanine. The CDR3 DNA has 36 bases and is translated from base 1. In the case of this clone: Its antigen target is currently unknown. No base qualities exist here, and no much larger clone lies one base off it.

TCRbeta CDR3 regions were amplified from genomic DNA by means of the immunoSEQ Assay, a bias-controlled multiplex PCR. The study's own analysis went as follows. The number of nucleated cells in each sample was estimated from the amplification of reference gene primers within the assay. To quantify the absolute abundance of each unique TCRbeta CDR3 rearrangement, sequence reads were collapsed and filtered. Productive Simpson clonality was computed per sample as the square root of Simpson's diversity index over productive rearrangements. Here the immuneACCESS table is served through TCRdb, limited to in-frame sequences with V and J called. Missing clones are a known gap in these copies; in checked studies unresolved V genes cover under half, and the rest lacks a known reason. The D gene and trimming were derived from the DNA, and the V and J assignments and clone size from that table. The sample yields about 180,000 clones; approximately 85% were counted once. The ten most abundant clones make up approximately 10% of the sample.

The collaborating institutions used their own protocols to collect whole blood in K2EDTA tubes. For TCRbeta analysis, collaborators shipped samples in one of three forms: frozen whole blood, isolated PBMCs, or DNA extracted from either of those sample types. This clonotype originated in a human donor with active or convalescent COVID-19. The donor label of this sample is uncertain. Sequenced sample: peripheral blood. Recombination connected TRBV29-1 to TRBJ2-5, with TRBD1 matching 9 junction bases. The bases read TGCAGCGGCAGACAGGGGGGAGAGACCCAGTACTTC. The translation is CSGRQGGETQYF.